A selection of T cell receptor beta chains follows, all from one sample in a study of CD8+CD57+ T cells in acquired aplastic anemia. TCRdb analysed the reads with MiXCR anew, one entry per CDR3 protein. The sample shows 150,000 or so distinct CDR3 sequences, around 52% of them seen only once. Sequenced input: sorted CD4+, CD8+, or CD8+CD57+ T cells (not recorded which) from PBMCs. These receptors all come from a human donor with aplastic anemia. Both conserved end residues are part of each CDR3. D genes are given only for firm matches. The size field is filled for only some rows; it gives once, few, many or a size class.

CDR3 protein | CDR3 DNA | V gene | clone size | D gene | J gene
CSARKPGANVLTF | TGCAGTGCTAGGAAGCCTGGGGCCAACGTCCTGACTTTC | TRBV20-1 | many | NA | TRBJ2-6
CASSLDGGRGGYTF | TGTGCCAGCAGTCTCGACGGGGGCAGAGGTGGCTACACCTTC | TRBV7-9 | NA | NA | TRBJ1-2
CASSLAGTGGQGDTEAFF | TGTGCCAGCAGCTTAGCTGGGACAGGGGGGCAGGGGGACACTGAAGCTTTCTTT | TRBV11-2 | NA | TRBD1 | TRBJ1-1
CASGYGQDRPYWETQYF | TGTGCTAGTGGTTACGGACAGGACCGTCCCTATTGGGAGACCCAGTACTTC | TRBV12-5 | NA | TRBD1 | TRBJ2-5
CASSQTGSPYEQYF | TGTGCCAGCAGCCAGACGGGCAGCCCCTACGAGCAGTACTTC | TRBV9 | few | NA | TRBJ2-7
CASSDTGFGELFF | TGCGCCAGCAGTGATACAGGGTTCGGGGAGCTGTTTTTT | TRBV10-1 | NA | NA | TRBJ2-2
CASRGNTEAFF | TGTGCCAGTAGGGGTAACACTGAAGCTTTCTTT | TRBV19 | few | NA | TRBJ1-1
CASRLRTGESPLHF | TGTGCCAGCAGACTGCGGACAGGGGAATCACCCCTCCACTTT | TRBV6-1 | few | TRBD1 | TRBJ1-6
CASSYVQGRLTGANVLIF | TGTGCCAGCAGTTACGTCCAGGGGAGACTTACTGGGGCCAACGTCCTGATTTTC | TRBV6-2/TRBV6-3 | NA | NA | TRBJ2-6
CASSPHPMPLEAFF | TGTGCCAGCAGCCCGCACCCCATGCCCCTTGAAGCTTTCTTT | TRBV4-2 | NA | NA | TRBJ1-1
CASSPRGGKETQYF | TGTGCCAGCAGCCCCCGGGGGGGGAAAGAGACCCAGTACTTC | TRBV9 | NA | TRBD2 | TRBJ2-5
CASSQEDASYGYTF | TGTGCCAGCAGCCAGGAGGACGCCTCGTATGGCTACACCTTC | TRBV3-1 | NA | NA | TRBJ1-2
CASSDYRQGDYEQYF | TGTGCCAGCAGTGATTATAGGCAGGGAGATTACGAGCAGTACTTC | TRBV2 | few | NA | TRBJ2-7
CSARNALGYGYTF | TGCAGTGCTAGAAACGCGCTCGGCTATGGCTACACCTTC | TRBV20-1 | NA | NA | TRBJ1-2
CANRQVQMNTEAFF | TGTGCCAACAGACAGGTGCAGATGAACACTGAAGCTTTCTTT | TRBV2 | NA | NA | TRBJ1-1
CASSLWGGSQETQYF | TGTGCCAGCAGCTTGTGGGGCGGGTCTCAAGAGACCCAGTACTTC | TRBV5-6 | many | NA | TRBJ2-5
CSATTPQASSYEQYF | TGCAGTGCTACCACACCCCAGGCAAGCTCCTACGAGCAGTACTTC | TRBV20-1 | many | NA | TRBJ2-7
CSARGGGGGGTQYF | TGCAGCGCTAGGGGTGGGGGTGGTGGGGGTACGCAGTATTTT | TRBV29-1 | NA | NA | TRBJ2-3
CASSPHVAGSTQYF | TGTGCCAGCAGCCCCCATGTGGCGGGTTCTACGCAGTATTTT | TRBV9 | NA | NA | TRBJ2-3
CASSFPGRVGFGTEAFF | TGTGCCAGCAGCTTCCCGGGGCGAGTGGGGTTTGGCACTGAAGCTTTCTTT | TRBV7-2 | many | NA | TRBJ1-1
CASSLSIQGPSEQYF | TGTGCCAGCAGTTTATCGATACAGGGACCAAGCGAGCAGTACTTC | TRBV27 | NA | NA | TRBJ2-7
CSAGIAGVAGELFF | TGCAGTGCTGGAATAGCGGGAGTCGCCGGGGAGCTGTTTTTT | TRBV20-1 | NA | TRBD2 | TRBJ2-2
CASSFFSGVNTYNEQFF | TGTGCCAGCAGCTTTTTTTCGGGAGTAAACACCTACAATGAGCAGTTCTTC | TRBV7-3 | few | NA | TRBJ2-1
CASSGSGGELFF | TGTGCCAGCAGTGGGTCCGGCGGGGAGCTGTTTTTT | TRBV2 | many | NA | TRBJ2-2
CASSLAGTGNGEQYF | TGTGCCAGCAGCTTGGCCGGGACCGGTAATGGGGAGCAGTACTTC | TRBV5-4 | NA | NA | TRBJ2-7
CASRPNNPPRDRTYKQYF | TGTGCCAGCAGGCCTAACAACCCCCCCCGGGACAGGACCTACAAGCAGTACTTC | TRBV24-1 | NA | TRBD1 | TRBJ2-7
CASSLSPQETQYF | TGTGCCAGCAGTTTATCTCCCCAAGAGACCCAGTACTTC | TRBV12-3/TRBV12-4 | NA | NA | TRBJ2-5